This T cell receptor (beta chain) appears in the sequencing data of a study of cytomegalovirus exposure and HLA in healthy donors. Findings and limits, study-wide: Later analysis suggested most CMV-associated TCR beta chains were HLA-restricted. It was 164 TCR beta chains that were listed as cytomegalovirus-associated. Reportedly, a later analysis found an Asian-associated ancestry cluster had fewer N-insertions than the approximately 600-donor mean.

Germline loops: CDR1 LNHDA, CDR2 SQIVND (reference sequence). This CDR3 has 15 residues. Trimming took 9 bases from V and 1 from J; bases not matched to a gene: 10. PCR involved 60 Vbeta and 13 Jbeta primers. Assay: immunoSEQ multiplex PCR; the TCRdb copy retains only in-frame clones and omits some. The table has 130,000 to 150,000 clones, 60% to 85% seen once; the top ten hold about 3.8%. Remarks on this clone: The antigen is unknown.

This receptor was taken from a man aged 18 to 30 in good health and CMV-seronegative. This rearrangement joins TRBV19 to TRBJ1-1; 8 bases match TRBD1. The material sequenced was PBMCs. The CDR3 DNA reads as TGTGCCAGCCAGAAGACCGGGACAGGGAACACTGAAGCTTTCTTT. Amino acids: CASQKTGTGNTEAFF.